This T cell receptor beta chain came from a study of blood T cell repertoires in COVID-19. There are 12 residues in the CDR3. V shed 5 bases and J shed 7 bases, with 9 bases lying between them. Looked up from germline, CDR1 is SEHNR and CDR2 is FQNEAQ (reference sequence). Profiled with immunoSEQ multiplex PCR; TCRdb holds only in-frame clones, not every one. Of approximately 300,000 clones in the sample, 85% to 90% were seen once. Specimen: peripheral blood. V gene TRBV7-9 combines with J gene TRBJ1-5; a possible D gene is TRBD1 (5 bases). This sequence was found in a woman aged 45 to 65 with COVID-19, enrolled during active disease. The CDR3 here is CASSATDQPQHF. The CDR3 DNA reads TGTGCCAGCAGCGCGACAGACCAGCCCCAGCATTTT. The full variable domain, completed using reference TRBV7-9 and TRBJ1-5, is DTGVSQNPRHKITKRGQNVTFRCDPISEHNRLYWYRQTLGQGPEFLTYFQNEAQLEKSRLLSDRFSAERPKGSFSTLEIQRTEQGDSAMYLCASSATDQPQHFGDGTRLSIL.